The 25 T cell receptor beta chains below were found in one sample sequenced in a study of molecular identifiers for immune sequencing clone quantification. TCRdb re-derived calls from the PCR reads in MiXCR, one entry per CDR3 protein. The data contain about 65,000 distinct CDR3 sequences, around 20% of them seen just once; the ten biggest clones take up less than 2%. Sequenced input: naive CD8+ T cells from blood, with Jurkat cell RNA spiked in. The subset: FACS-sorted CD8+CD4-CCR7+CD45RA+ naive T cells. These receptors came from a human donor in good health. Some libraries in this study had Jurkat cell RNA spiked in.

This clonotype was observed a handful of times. In nucleotides, the CDR3 is TGTGCCAGCAGTTTGACACTGAGCTCTGGAAACACCATATATTTT. It is translated as CASSLTLSSGNTIYF. The rearrangement joins TRBV27 to TRBJ1-3, with D unresolved. The germline CDR1 and CDR2 sequences are MNHEY and SMNVEV (reference sequence). The CDR3 is 15 amino acids. Trimming pared 3 bases from V and 0 bases from J, leaving 9 bases between.

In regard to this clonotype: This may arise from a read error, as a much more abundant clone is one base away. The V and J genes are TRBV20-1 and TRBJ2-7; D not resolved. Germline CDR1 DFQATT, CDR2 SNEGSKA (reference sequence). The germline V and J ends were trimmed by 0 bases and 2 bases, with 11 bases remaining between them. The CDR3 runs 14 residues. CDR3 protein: CSAREQRLPYEQYF. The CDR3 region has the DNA TGCAGTGCTAGAGAACAGCGTCTACCCTACGAGCAGTACTTC.

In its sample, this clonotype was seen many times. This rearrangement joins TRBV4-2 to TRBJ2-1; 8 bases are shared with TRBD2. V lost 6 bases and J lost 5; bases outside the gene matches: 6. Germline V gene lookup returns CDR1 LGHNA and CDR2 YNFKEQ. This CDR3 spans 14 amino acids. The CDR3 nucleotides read TGTGCCAGCAGTCTGGGACTAGGACACAATGAGCAGTTCTTC. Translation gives CASSLGLGHNEQFF.

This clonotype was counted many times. The CDR3 DNA sequence: TGTGCCAGCAGAAGGGCCGGGTACGAGCAGTACTTC. This translates into CASRRAGYEQYF. V usage is TRBV6-5 and J usage is TRBJ2-7; no firm D call. V was cut by 6 bases and J by 4 bases, with 10 bases left in between. CDR3 size: 12 residues. Germline assignment: CDR1 MNHEY and CDR2 SVGAGI.

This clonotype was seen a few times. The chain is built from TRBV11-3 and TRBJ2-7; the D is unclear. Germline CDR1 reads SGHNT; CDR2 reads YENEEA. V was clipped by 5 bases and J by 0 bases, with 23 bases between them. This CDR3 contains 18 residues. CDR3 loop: CASSPFVGSPAYSYEQYF. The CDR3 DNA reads TGTGCCAGCAGCCCTTTCGTGGGCTCGCCTGCTTACTCCTACGAGCAGTACTTC.

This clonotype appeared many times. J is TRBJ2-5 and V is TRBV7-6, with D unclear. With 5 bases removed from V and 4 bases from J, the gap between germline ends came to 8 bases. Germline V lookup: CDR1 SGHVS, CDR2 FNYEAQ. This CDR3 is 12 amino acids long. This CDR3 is CASSPTGETQYF. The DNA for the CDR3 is TGTGCCAGCAGCCCCACGGGAGAGACCCAGTACTTC.

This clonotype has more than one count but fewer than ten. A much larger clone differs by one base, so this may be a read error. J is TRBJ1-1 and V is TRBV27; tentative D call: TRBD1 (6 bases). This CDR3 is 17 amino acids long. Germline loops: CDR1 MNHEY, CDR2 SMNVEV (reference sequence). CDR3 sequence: CASSLLSFRGRDTGAFF. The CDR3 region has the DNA TGTGCCAGCAGTTTATTATCATTCAGGGGTCGGGACACTGGAGCTTTCTTT.

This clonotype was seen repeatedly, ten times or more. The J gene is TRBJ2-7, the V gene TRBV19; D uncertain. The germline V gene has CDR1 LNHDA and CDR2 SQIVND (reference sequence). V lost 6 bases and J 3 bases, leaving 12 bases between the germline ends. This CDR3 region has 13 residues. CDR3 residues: CASSPSEFYEQYF. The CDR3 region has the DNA TGTGCCAGTAGCCCCTCGGAGTTCTACGAGCAGTACTTC.

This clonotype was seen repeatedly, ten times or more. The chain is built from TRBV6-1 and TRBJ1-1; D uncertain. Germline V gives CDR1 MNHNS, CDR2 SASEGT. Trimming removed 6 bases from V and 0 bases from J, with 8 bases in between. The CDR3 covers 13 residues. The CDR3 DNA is TGTGCCAGCAGCATAACCTTGAACACTGAAGCTTTCTTT. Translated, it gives CASSITLNTEAFF.

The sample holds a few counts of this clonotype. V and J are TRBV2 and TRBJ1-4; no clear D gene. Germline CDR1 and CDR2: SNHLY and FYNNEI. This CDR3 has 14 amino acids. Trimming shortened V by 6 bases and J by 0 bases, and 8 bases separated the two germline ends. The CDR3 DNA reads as TGTGCCAGCAGGGCGGCTGCAACTAATGAAAAACTGTTTTTT. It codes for CASRAAATNEKLFF.

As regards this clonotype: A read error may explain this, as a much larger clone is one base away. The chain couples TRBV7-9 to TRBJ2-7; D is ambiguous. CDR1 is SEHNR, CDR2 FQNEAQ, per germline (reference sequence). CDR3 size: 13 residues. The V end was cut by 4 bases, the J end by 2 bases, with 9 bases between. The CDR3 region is CASSSTGPYEQYF. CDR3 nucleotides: TGTGCCAGCAGCTCCACCGGGCCCTACGAGCAGTACTTC.

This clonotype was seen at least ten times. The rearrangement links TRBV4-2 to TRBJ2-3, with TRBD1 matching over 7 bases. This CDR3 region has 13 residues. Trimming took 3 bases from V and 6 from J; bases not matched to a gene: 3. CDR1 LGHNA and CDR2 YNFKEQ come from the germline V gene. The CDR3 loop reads CASSQATGDTQYF. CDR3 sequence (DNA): TGTGCCAGCAGCCAGGCGACAGGGGATACGCAGTATTTT.

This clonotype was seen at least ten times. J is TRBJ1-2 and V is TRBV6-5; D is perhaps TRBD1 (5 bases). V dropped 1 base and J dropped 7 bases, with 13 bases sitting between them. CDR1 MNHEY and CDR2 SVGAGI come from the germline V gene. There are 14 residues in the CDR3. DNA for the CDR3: TGTGCCAGCAGTTACTACGAGGGGTCGGCTGGCTACACCTTC. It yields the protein CASSYYEGSAGYTF.

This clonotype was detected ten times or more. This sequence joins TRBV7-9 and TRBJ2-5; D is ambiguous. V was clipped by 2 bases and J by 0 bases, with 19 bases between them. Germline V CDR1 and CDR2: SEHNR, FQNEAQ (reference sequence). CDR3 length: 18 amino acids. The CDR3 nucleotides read TGTGCCAGCAGCTTATCCCCTGCCGGCGGAAGCTACCAAGAGACCCAGTACTTC. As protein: CASSLSPAGGSYQETQYF.

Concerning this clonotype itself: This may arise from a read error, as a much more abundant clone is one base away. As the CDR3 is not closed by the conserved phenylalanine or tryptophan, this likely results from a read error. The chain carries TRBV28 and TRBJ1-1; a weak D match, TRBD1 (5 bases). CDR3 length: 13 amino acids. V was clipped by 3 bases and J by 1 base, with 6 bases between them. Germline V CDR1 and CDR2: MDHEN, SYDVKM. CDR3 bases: TGTGCCAGCAGTTTTCAGGGGAACACTGAAGCTTTCTCT. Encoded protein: CASSFQGNTEAFS.

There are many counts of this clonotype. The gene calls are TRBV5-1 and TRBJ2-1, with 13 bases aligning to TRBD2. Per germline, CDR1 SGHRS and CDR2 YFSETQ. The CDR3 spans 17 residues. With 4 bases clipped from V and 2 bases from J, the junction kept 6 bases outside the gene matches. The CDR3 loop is CASSAPLAGGTYNEQFF. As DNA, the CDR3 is TGCGCCAGCAGCGCACCACTAGCGGGAGGGACCTACAATGAGCAGTTCTTC.

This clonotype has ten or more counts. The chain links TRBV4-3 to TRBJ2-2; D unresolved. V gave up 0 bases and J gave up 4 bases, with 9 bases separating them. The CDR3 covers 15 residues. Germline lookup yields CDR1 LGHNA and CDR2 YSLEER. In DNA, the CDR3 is TGCGCCAGCAGCCAAGATCGCACTTTCACCGGGGAGCTGTTTTTT. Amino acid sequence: CASSQDRTFTGELFF.

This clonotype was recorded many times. The CDR3 DNA is TGTGCCACAAGAGCGGGAGGCGACTACGAGCAGTACTTC. It specifies CATRAGGDYEQYF. The chain carries TRBV28 and TRBJ2-7, with 9 bases fitting TRBD2. The ends lost 10 bases at V and 3 bases at J; junction bases unmatched: 7. Germline V gene data show CDR1 as MDHEN and CDR2 as SYDVKM. This CDR3 contains 13 residues.

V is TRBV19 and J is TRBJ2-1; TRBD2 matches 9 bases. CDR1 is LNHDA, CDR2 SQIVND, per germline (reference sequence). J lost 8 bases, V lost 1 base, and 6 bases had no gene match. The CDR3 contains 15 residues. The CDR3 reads CASSIVGGRVYEQFF. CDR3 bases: TGTGCCAGTAGTATAGTTGGCGGGAGGGTCTATGAGCAGTTCTTC.

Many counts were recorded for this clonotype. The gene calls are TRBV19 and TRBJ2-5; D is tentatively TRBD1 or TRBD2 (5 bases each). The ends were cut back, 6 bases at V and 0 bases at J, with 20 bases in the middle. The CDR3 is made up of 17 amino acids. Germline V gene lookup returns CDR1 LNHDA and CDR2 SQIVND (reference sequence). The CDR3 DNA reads TGTGCCAGTAGCCAACCGGGACCGAGAATCAACCAAGAGACCCAGTACTTC. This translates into CASSQPGPRINQETQYF.

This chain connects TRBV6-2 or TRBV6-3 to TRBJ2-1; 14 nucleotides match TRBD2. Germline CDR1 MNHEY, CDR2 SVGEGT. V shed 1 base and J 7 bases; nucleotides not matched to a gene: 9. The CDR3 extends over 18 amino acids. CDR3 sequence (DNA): TGTGCCAGCAGTTACTTCGGACTAGCGGGAGGAAATCGGAATGAGCAGTTCTTC. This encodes CASSYFGLAGGNRNEQFF.

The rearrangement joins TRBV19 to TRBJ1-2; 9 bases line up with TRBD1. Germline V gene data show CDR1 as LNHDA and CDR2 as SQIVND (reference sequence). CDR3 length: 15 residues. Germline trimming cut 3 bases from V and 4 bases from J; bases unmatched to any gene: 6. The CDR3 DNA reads TGTGCCAGTAGTATTGGGACAGGGCCGAGCTATGGCTACACCTTC. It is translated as CASSIGTGPSYGYTF.

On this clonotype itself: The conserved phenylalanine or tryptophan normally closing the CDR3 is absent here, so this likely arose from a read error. This chain's CDR3 is CASSLSGNYEQYS. The DNA for the CDR3 is TGTGCCAGCAGTTTGTCCGGGAACTACGAGCAGTACTCA. The rearrangement joins TRBV27 to TRBJ2-7; D may be TRBD2 (5 bases). The germline V and J ends were trimmed by 3 bases and 3 bases, with 9 bases remaining between them. This CDR3 contains 13 residues. CDR1 MNHEY and CDR2 SMNVEV come from the germline V gene (reference sequence).

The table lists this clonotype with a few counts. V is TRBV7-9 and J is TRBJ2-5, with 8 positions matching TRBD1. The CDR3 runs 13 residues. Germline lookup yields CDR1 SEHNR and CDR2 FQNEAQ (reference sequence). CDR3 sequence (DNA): TGTGTCACCCGGACAGGGAGCCAAGAGACCCAGTACTTC. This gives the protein CVTRTGSQETQYF.

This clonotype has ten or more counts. The CDR3 sequence: CASSSHKTGELFF. The CDR3 coding sequence is TGTGCCAGCAGCTCCCATAAGACCGGGGAGCTGTTTTTT. The V and J genes are TRBV7-9 and TRBJ2-2; D not resolved. V dropped 4 bases and J dropped 5 bases, with 8 bases sitting between them. CDR1 and CDR2 (germline): SEHNR, FQNEAQ (reference sequence). This CDR3 spans 13 amino acids.